What follows describes a single TCR beta chain. Its specificity is not known. The record originates from a study of pediatric ulcerative colitis. Notes on the study in general: Compared with controls, ulcerative colitis showed greater blood-rectum clone sharing. In rectum, acute severe colitis had expanded clones and less diversity. Blood-derived T cells may be present in rectal pinch biopsies.

The survey-level immunoSEQ assay was used. TCRdb's table, derived via immunoSEQ multiplex PCR, lists solely in-frame clones and lacks some. Of about 16,000 clones in the sample, more than 75% are singletons; the top ten hold approximately 7.5%. The rectum was sampled with one to two pinch biopsies at colonoscopy. Germline CDR1 and CDR2: LNHDA and SQIVND (reference sequence). The V end was cut by 6 bases, the J end by 1 base, with 12 bases between. The CDR3 has 15 amino acids. Sample: gut tissue. V is TRBV19 and J is TRBJ2-2; D tentatively reads TRBD1 or TRBD2 (5 bases each). The sequence derives from a boy between 10 and 17 years old who was a control in a study of pediatric ulcerative colitis. Here the CDR3 reads CASRTGTRNTGELFF. As DNA, the CDR3 is TGTGCCAGTAGAACCGGGACGAGGAACACCGGGGAGCTGTTTTTT.